Below are 8 T cell receptor beta chains sequenced from a single sample in a study of PD-1 blockade in classical Hodgkin lymphoma. Each patient's relapse followed autologous stem cell transplantation, and brentuximab vedotin exposure varied. Here immunoSEQ multiplex PCR was the method, and the copy in TCRdb shows in-frame clones only, minus some. The sample consists of roughly 42,000 clones, 65% to 80% of them appearing once. The source was peripheral blood mononuclear cells (PBMCs), collected at baseline. The receptors were gathered from a human donor with classical Hodgkin lymphoma.

J is TRBJ1-4 and V is TRBV6-6, with 9 bases aligning to TRBD1. The germline CDR1 and CDR2 sequences are MNHNY and SVGAGI (reference sequence). V lost 5 bases to trimming and J lost 5 bases; unmatched junction nucleotides: 6. This CDR3 comprises 15 residues. In nucleotides, the CDR3 is TGTGCCAGCAGTCAAAATGGACAGGGGAATGAAAAACTGTTTTTT. Translation gives CASSQNGQGNEKLFF.

The genes are TRBV6-6 and TRBJ2-6; 7 positions agree with TRBD1. The CDR3 has 16 amino acids. The V segment lost 6 bases and the J segment 0 bases; nucleotides outside the gene matches: 5. Germline V gene sequence: CDR1 MNHNY, CDR2 SVGAGI (reference sequence). This CDR3 is CASRWQGVSGANVLTF. CDR3 coding DNA: TGTGCCAGCAGATGGCAGGGGGTCTCTGGGGCCAACGTCCTGACTTTC.

This clone occurred a few times. This chain uses TRBV30 with TRBJ1-5; D not certain. CDR1 and CDR2 from the germline V gene are GTSNPN and SVGIG (reference sequence). The CDR3 totals 14 residues. Trimming took off 3 bases at V and 2 bases at J, with 11 bases between the two ends. The CDR3 bases are TGTGCCTGGAGCCTCTGGGGTGGCAATCAGCCCCAGCATTTT. It codes for CAWSLWGGNQPQHF.

This clone was counted between two and nine times. This chain connects TRBV4-1 to TRBJ1-5; perhaps TRBD1 as D (5 bases). Trimming shortened V by 0 bases and J by 7 bases, and 13 bases separated the two germline ends. Germline V gene sequence: CDR1 MGHRA, CDR2 YSYEKL. The CDR3 is 15 residues long. In DNA, the CDR3 is TGCGCCAGCAGCCAAGATGCAGGGTTTCGACAGCCCCAGCATTTT. Translation gives CASSQDAGFRQPQHF.

The chain is built from TRBV28 and TRBJ2-2; D gene uncertain. The V gene lost 8 bases and the J gene lost 5 bases, with 9 bases spanning the gap. CDR1 is MDHEN and CDR2 is SYDVKM in the germline V gene. The CDR3 covers 12 residues. The CDR3 DNA is TGTGCCAGCCACGAGAAGACCGGGGAGCTGTTTTTT. It translates to CASHEKTGELFF.

This rearrangement joins TRBV9 to TRBJ2-1; D is perhaps TRBD1 or TRBD2 (5 bases each). Germline CDR1 reads SGDLS; CDR2 reads YYNGEE. The CDR3 contains 12 residues. V lost 4 bases and J lost 15, with 17 bases in between. The CDR3 loop is CASSPRGIRRFF. CDR3 bases: TGTGCCAGCAGCCCCCGGGGCATACGAAGGTTCTTC.

This chain joins TRBV2 and TRBJ1-2; tentatively, D is TRBD1 (6 bases). V was cut by 2 bases and J by 4 bases, with 14 bases left in between. Germline V CDR1 and CDR2: SNHLY, FYNNEI. This CDR3 contains 15 residues. In DNA form, the CDR3 reads TGTGCCAGCAGTGAAAGGGGGGGCTGGGCCTATGGCTACACCTTC. It specifies CASSERGGWAYGYTF. Variable domain in full (rest from reference TRBV2 and TRBJ1-2): EPEVTQTPSHQVTQMGQEVILRCVPISNHLYFYWYRQILGQKVEFLVSFYNNEISEKSEIFDDQFSVERPDGSNFTLKIRSTKLEDSAMYFCASSERGGWAYGYTFGSGTRLTVV.

The chain employs TRBV19 and TRBJ2-2; D gene ambiguous. Trimming stripped 8 bases from V and 0 bases from J, with 10 bases between. The germline gives CDR1 LNHDA, CDR2 SQIVND (reference sequence). This CDR3 has 14 residues. The CDR3 coding sequence is TGTGCCAGTTTAAGGACGACGAACACCGGGGAGCTGTTTTTT. Its protein product is CASLRTTNTGELFF.